This record looks at one T cell receptor beta chain sequence and its context. The target antigen is unknown. Ten milliliters of peripheral blood were drawn from each donor. The record originates from a study of blood T cells in healthy people across ages. Study-wide results and limits: Naive T cell percentage and TCR beta diversity correlated strongly.

Primed by a sample-barcoded 5' primer and a J-beta primer mix, a second PCR proceeded for roughly 6 to 12 cycles. All samples yielded 2.5 million or more CDR3-containing paired-end reads. From the 5' RACE reads, TCRdb called clonotypes with MiXCR, one entry per CDR3 protein. The repertoire holds about 800,000 distinct CDR3 sequences, roughly 64% seen once, with roughly 22% in the top ten. Trimming shortened V by 1 base and J by 5 bases, and 11 bases separated the two germline ends. The CDR3 is 14 residues long. The germline V gene encodes CDR1 SGHVS and CDR2 FQNEAQ. The sequenced sample was blood. This clonotype originated in a man aged 25 to 40 in good health. The genes are TRBV7-8 and TRBJ2-5; D might be TRBD1 (6 bases). CDR3 protein: CASSLDRDRETQYF. The CDR3 bases are TGTGCCAGCAGCTTAGACAGGGATCGGGAGACCCAGTACTTC.